Detailed here is one TCR beta chain. These data originate in a study of blood T cell repertoires in COVID-19. The V end lost 3 bases, the J end lost 3 bases, and 23 bases lay between the germline ends. Germline CDR1 reads LNHNV; CDR2 reads YYDKDF (reference sequence). This CDR3 is 18 amino acids long. As handled by the study authors: Scientists estimated how many nucleated cells there were by amplifying reference gene primers. TCRdb's copy holds only in-frame clones and misses some; the assay was immunoSEQ multiplex PCR. V and J calls and clone size are copied from that table; D and trimming were computed from the DNA. The sample holds about 120,000 clones, around 79% seen once.

Sequenced input: peripheral blood. This rearrangement joins TRBV15 to TRBJ1-2, with D tentatively TRBD1 (6 bases). This TCR derives from a man in his sixties or seventies with acute or convalescent COVID-19. The CDR3 sequence: CATSRRKSRGTKDYGYTF. DNA for the CDR3: TGTGCCACCAGCAGGCGGAAAAGCAGGGGTACGAAGGACTATGGCTACACCTTC. The variable domain in full, with the rest retrieved from reference TRBV15 and TRBJ1-2, is DAMVIQNPRYQVTQFGKPVTLSCSQTLNHNVMYWYQQKSSQAPKLLFHYYDKDFNNEADTPDNFQSRRPNTSFCFLDIRSPGLGDTAMYLCATSRRKSRGTKDYGYTFGSGTRLTVV.